This TCR beta chain originates from a study of blood T cells in healthy people across ages (dated by TCRdb to between 2015 and 2017). Concerning the study at large: In model experiments, roughly one uniquely barcoded TCR beta cDNA molecule per two T cells was captured by template switching. Two additional independent replicas of 1 million unique cDNA reads from the same blood draw were analyzed for two donors (one aged 18 to 30 and one aged 80 or older). To avoid experimental bias, donors of different ages were randomly spread across the sequencing lanes. The study measured age-related changes in TCR beta repertoire diversity using deep sequencing normalized with unique cDNA molecular identifiers. The donors were split into four age groups: young (average about 15 years), middle-aged (nearly 40), aged (approximately 59) and long-lived (under 90). Overall study results and their limits: Donor CMV infection status was unknown, potentially confounding age-related changes in expanded clonotypes. The long-lived group showed more naive CD4+ T cells, fewer expanded clones and increased TCR diversity than the aged group, suggesting age selection. As age increased, observed TCR beta diversity per million T cells dropped in a roughly linear way, and a significant reduction was already evident by age 40. Bulk unsorted PBMC profiling prevented conclusive comparison of naive and antigen-experienced compartments. Estimates of total diversity based on one million sequenced T cells were regarded as lower bounds and as underestimates. There was a strong correlation between observed TCR beta diversity and the percentage of naive T cells measured by flow cytometry.

With regard to this clonotype: What this receptor recognizes is not known. The input lacks base qualities; no much larger clone sits a single base away.

CDR1 and CDR2 were assigned from the germline V gene (reference sequence) as SEHNR and FQNEAQ. The CDR3, from cysteine to phenylalanine, totals 15 residues. Solely the CDR3 DNA is kept, with 45 bases framed from the first base. V is cut back by 5 bases and J by 4 bases, with 8 bases in the junction unmatched. Systemically healthy Caucasian individuals from Russia, over 30 in total and aged roughly 6 to 95 years, were included as donors. Each donor gave 9.5 to 10 milliliters of peripheral blood, drawn into EDTA-treated Vacutainer tubes. PBMCs were isolated by Ficoll-Paque density-gradient centrifugation, with at least 7 million obtained per sample. Total RNA, at least 6 micrograms per sample, was extracted from PBMCs with Trizol reagent. For every donor, an aliquot of PBMCs went through flow cytometry to measure the percentages of naive CD45RAhigh/CD27high T cells. Libraries were built with 5' RACE. The sequencer listed for this sample is Illumina HiSeq 2500. The second PCR ran for about 7 to 11 cycles and used a J-beta primer mix along with a sample-barcoded 5' primer. Each TCR beta cDNA molecule received a unique molecular identifier from a template-switch 5' adaptor carrying 12 random nucleotides. Each sample yielded at least 2.5 million CDR3-containing paired-end reads. The Mint cDNA synthesis kit, primed by a TRBC-specific oligonucleotide, was used to synthesize first-strand cDNA from all RNA. After uracil-DNA glycosylase treatment, a first 18-cycle PCR used universal primers M1SS and BC2_uni_R on all cDNA. For the original study's pipeline: Each sample was normalized by randomly selecting 1 million high-quality reads, each carrying a distinct molecular identifier. Reads with shared molecular identifiers were discarded instead of being binned into consensus sequences. MiTCR, set to a Q25 quality threshold and the strictest error-elimination algorithm, was used for CDR3 identification, clonotype clustering and error correction. Lower-bound total TCR beta diversity was estimated with a nonparametric unseen species model using Euler transformation. TCRdb reprocessed the public reads (quality trimming at Q25 with fastp, clone calling with MiXCR) and kept in-frame beta chains. A single entry per CDR3 protein holds the most common genes and DNA from its merged rows. TCRdb's processing, not the study's, gives the V and J calls here. For this sample there are 800,000 to 1,000,000 distinct CDR3 sequences; 45% to 50% appear just once. The leading ten clones occupy around an eighth of the sample.

The sample was blood. The chain is made from TRBV7-9 and TRBJ2-3, and 8 junctional nucleotides match TRBD2. The sequence derives from a man between 25 and 39 years old in good health. The CDR3: CASSPVSGGADTQYF. DNA sequence: TGTGCCAGCAGCCCAGTAAGCGGGGGAGCAGATACGCAGTATTTT. Here the CDR3 is joined to the reference TRBV7-9 and TRBJ2-3 genes, and the full variable domain is: DTGVSQNPRHKITKRGQNVTFRCDPISEHNRLYWYRQTLGQGPEFLTYFQNEAQLEKSRLLSDRFSAERPKGSFSTLEIQRTEQGDSAMYLCASSPVSGGADTQYFGPGTRLTVL.